These 7 T cell receptor beta chains share one sample of origin, sequenced in a study of T cells after yellow fever vaccination. TCRdb used MiXCR to reprocess the 5' RACE reads, holding one entry per CDR3 protein. The sample lists about 260,000 distinct CDR3 sequences, 3.6% seen once, with 19% in the top ten. The sample consisted of PBMCs, taken 15 days after the yellow fever booster vaccination. The receptors here all came from a man younger than 35 who received the YFV17D yellow fever vaccine.

In this sample, this clonotype turned up many times. This rearrangement joins TRBV5-1 to TRBJ2-2; no definite D call. Trimming took 3 bases from V and 7 from J, leaving 4 bases between them. CDR1 SGHRS and CDR2 YFSETQ come from the germline V gene. The CDR3 length is 11 residues. The CDR3 loop reads CASSSGGELFF. CDR3 nucleotide sequence: TGCGCCAGCAGCTCGGGCGGGGAGCTGTTTTTT. The full variable domain, in which reference TRBV5-1 and TRBJ2-2 provide the parts outside the CDR3, is KAGVTQTPRYLIKTRGQQVTLSCSPISGHRSVSWYQQTPGQGLQFLFEYFSETQRNKGNFPGRFSGRQFSNSRSEMNVSTLELGDSALYLCASSSGGELFFGEGSRLTVL.

This clonotype occurred many times. The genes are TRBV7-2 and TRBJ1-2; 8 nucleotides agree with TRBD1. CDR1 and CDR2 (germline): SGHTA, FQGNSA. Losses at the gene ends were 0 bases for V and 10 bases for J; bases not matched to a gene: 7. This CDR3 spans 14 amino acids. This chain's CDR3 is CASSLARQGAVYTF. The CDR3 DNA follows: TGTGCCAGCAGCTTAGCGCGGCAGGGGGCGGTCTACACCTTC.

Many counts were recorded for this clonotype. The chain links TRBV5-5 to TRBJ1-2; no clear D gene. This CDR3 contains 15 residues. The germline CDR1 and CDR2 sequences are SGHKS and YYEKEE (reference sequence). The V and J ends lost 4 bases and 4 bases respectively, with 17 bases between them. The CDR3 sequence: CASSTRLARSYGYTF. CDR3 DNA: TGTGCCAGCAGCACTAGACTCGCCCGGAGCTATGGCTACACCTTC. Supplemented by reference TRBV5-5 and TRBJ1-2, the full variable domain reads DAGVTQSPTHLIKTRGQQVTLRCSPISGHKSVSWYQQVLGQGPQFIFQYYEKEERGRGNFPDRFSARQFPNYSSELNVNALLLGDSALYLCASSTRLARSYGYTFGSGTRLTVV.

In this sample, this clonotype turned up many times. The genes are TRBV7-2 and TRBJ1-2; D is possibly TRBD1 (5 bases). CDR3 length equals 14 residues. From germline, CDR1 is SGHTA and CDR2 FQGNSA. V was trimmed by 1 base and J by 8 bases, leaving 14 bases between them. The CDR3 coding sequence is TGTGCCAGCAGCTTAGTGGGGCAGGGTGACGGCTACACCTTC. Amino acid sequence: CASSLVGQGDGYTF.

The J gene is TRBJ2-7, the V gene TRBV10-3; 8 nucleotides line up with TRBD1. Germline assignment: CDR1 ENHRY and CDR2 SYGVKD. The ends lost 0 bases at V and 3 bases at J; junction bases unmatched: 7. This CDR3 is built from 16 residues. The CDR3 DNA follows: TGTGCCATCAGTGAGTCGGGAACAGGGGGAATCTACGAGCAGTACTTC. It specifies CAISESGTGGIYEQYF.

This clonotype was seen ten or more times. The gene calls are TRBV5-1 and TRBJ2-7, with 7 bases lining up with TRBD1. Trimming cost V 0 bases and J 3 bases; bases outside gene matches: 6. In germline, CDR1 is SGHRS, CDR2 YFSETQ. The CDR3 is 15 amino acids. The CDR3 spells CASSLAGGQDYEQYF. DNA of the CDR3: TGCGCCAGCAGCTTGGCCGGCGGACAGGACTACGAGCAGTACTTC.

This clonotype was seen repeatedly, ten times or more. The gene calls are TRBV7-2 and TRBJ1-4; D remains unclear. The V end lost 5 bases, the J end lost 5 bases, and 9 bases lay between the germline ends. The CDR3 sequence is 13 residues long. Germline loops: CDR1 SGHTA, CDR2 FQGNSA. DNA for the CDR3: TGTGCCAGCAGCAGGGCTATCAATGAAAAACTGTTTTTT. Its protein product is CASSRAINEKLFF.